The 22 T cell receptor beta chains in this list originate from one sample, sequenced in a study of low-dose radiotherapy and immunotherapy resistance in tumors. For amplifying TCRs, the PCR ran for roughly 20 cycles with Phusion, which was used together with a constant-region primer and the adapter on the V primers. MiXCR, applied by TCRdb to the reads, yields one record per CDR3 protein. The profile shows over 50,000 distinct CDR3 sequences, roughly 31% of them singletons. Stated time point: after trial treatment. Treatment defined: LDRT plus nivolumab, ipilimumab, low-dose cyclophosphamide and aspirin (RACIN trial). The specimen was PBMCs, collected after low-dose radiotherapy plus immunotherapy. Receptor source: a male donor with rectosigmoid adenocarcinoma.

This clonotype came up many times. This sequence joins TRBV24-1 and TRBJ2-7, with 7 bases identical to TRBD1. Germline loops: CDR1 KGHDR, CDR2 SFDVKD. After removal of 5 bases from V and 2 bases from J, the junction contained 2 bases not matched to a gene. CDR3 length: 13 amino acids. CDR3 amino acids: CATSGTGTYEQYF. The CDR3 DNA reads TGTGCCACCAGTGGGACAGGTACCTACGAGCAGTACTTC.

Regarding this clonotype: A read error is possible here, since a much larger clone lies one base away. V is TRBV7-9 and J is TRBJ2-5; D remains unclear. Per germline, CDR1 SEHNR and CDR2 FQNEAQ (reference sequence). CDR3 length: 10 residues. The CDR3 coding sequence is TGTGCCAGAAGCTTTGAGACCCAGTACTTC. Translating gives CARSFETQYF.

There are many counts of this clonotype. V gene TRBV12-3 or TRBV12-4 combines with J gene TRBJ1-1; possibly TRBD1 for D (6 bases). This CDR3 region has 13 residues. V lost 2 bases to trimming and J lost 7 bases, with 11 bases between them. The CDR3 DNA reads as TGTGCCAGCAGTTTAAGGGGGGCCAGTGAAGCTTTCTTT. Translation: CASSLRGASEAFF.

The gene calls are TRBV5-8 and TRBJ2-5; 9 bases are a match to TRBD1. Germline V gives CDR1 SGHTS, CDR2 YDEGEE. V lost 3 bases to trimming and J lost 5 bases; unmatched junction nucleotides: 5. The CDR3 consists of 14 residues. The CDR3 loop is CASSSGQGGETQYF. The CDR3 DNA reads TGTGCCAGCAGCTCGGGACAGGGTGGCGAGACCCAGTACTTC.

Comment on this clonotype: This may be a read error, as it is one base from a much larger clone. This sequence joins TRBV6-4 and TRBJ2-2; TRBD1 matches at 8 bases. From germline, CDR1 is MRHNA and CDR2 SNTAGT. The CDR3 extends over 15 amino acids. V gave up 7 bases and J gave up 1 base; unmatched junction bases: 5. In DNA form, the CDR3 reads TGTGCCAGCATTGTCGGGACAGGGAACACCGGGGAGCTGTTTTTT. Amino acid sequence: CASIVGTGNTGELFF.

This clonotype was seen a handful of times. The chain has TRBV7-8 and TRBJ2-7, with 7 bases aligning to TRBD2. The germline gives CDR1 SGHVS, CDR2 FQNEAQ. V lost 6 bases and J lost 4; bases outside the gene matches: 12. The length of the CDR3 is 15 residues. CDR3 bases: TGTGCCAGCAGGCGTCTGGCGGGAGAGCGATACGAGCAGTACTTC. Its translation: CASRRLAGERYEQYF. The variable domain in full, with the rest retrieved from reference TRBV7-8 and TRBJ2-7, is GAGVSQSPRYKVAKRGQDVALRCDPISGHVSLFWYQQALGQGPEFLTYFQNEAQLDKSGLPSDRFFAERPEGSVSTLKIQRTQQEDSAVYLCASRRLAGERYEQYFGPGTRLTVT.

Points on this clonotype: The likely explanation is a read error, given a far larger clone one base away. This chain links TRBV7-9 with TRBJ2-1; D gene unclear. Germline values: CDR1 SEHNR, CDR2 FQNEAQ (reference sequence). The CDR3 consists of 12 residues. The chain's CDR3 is CASSLNYIEQFF. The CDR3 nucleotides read TGTGCCAGCAGCCTTAACTACATTGAGCAGTTCTTC.

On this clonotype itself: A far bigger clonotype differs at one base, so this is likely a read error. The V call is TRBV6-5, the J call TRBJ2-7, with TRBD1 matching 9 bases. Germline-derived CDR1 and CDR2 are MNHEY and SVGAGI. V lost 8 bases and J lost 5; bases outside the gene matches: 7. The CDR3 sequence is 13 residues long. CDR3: CASGATGGHEQYF. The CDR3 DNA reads TGTGCCAGCGGTGCCACAGGGGGCCACGAGCAGTACTTC.

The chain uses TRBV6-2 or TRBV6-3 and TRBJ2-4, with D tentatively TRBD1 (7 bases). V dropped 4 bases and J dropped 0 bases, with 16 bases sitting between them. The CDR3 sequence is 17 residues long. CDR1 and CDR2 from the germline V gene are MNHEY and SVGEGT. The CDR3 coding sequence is TGTGCCAGCAGTTCCCGACAGGGAGGTTTAGCCAAAAACATTCAGTACTTC. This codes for CASSSRQGGLAKNIQYF.

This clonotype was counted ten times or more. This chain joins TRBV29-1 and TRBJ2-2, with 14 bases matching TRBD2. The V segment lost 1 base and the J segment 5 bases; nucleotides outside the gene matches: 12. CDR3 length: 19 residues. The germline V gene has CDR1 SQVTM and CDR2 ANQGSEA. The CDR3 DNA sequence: TGCAGCGTTGAAGCTCGCCTCGGGACTAGCGGGAGAGGAACCGGGGAGCTGTTTTTT. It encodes CSVEARLGTSGRGTGELFF.

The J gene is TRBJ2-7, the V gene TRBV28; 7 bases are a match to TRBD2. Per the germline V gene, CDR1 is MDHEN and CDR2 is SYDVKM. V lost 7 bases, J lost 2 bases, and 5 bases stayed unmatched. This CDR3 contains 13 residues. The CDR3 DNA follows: TGTGCCAGCAACGGCGGGAGAACCTACGAGCAGTACTTC. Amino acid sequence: CASNGGRTYEQYF.

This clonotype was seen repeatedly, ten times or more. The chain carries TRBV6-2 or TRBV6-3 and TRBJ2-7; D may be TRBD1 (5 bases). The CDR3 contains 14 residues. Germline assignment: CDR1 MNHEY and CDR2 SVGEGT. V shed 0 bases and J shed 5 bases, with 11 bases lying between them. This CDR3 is CASSYSGQGNEQYF. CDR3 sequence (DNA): TGTGCCAGCAGTTACTCAGGACAAGGGAACGAGCAGTACTTC.

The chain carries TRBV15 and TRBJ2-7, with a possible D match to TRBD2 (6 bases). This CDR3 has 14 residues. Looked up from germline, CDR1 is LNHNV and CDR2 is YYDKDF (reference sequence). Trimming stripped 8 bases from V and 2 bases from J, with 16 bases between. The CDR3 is CATQGRGDPYEQYF. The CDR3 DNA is TGTGCCACCCAGGGACGCGGGGATCCCTACGAGCAGTACTTC.

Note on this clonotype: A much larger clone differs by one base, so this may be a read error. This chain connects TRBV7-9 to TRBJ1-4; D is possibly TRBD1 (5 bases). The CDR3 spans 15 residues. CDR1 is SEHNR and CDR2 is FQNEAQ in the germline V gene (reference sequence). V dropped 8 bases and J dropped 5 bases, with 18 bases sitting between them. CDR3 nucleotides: TGTGCCAGCTGCTCCGTCGGGACGGCAAATGAAAAACTGTTTTTT. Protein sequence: CASCSVGTANEKLFF.

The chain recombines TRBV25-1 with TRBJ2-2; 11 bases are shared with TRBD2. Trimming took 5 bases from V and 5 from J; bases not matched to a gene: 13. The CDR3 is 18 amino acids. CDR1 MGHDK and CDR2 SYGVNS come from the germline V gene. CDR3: CASSLGTSGARGTGELFF. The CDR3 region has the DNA TGTGCCAGCAGTCTCGGGACTAGCGGAGCGCGGGGGACCGGGGAGCTGTTTTTT.

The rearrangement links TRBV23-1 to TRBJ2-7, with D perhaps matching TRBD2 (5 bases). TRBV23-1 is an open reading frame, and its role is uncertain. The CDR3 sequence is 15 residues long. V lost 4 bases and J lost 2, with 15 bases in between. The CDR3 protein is CASSRQQTIPYEQYF. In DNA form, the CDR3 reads TGCGCCAGCAGTCGTCAGCAGACTATCCCCTACGAGCAGTACTTC.

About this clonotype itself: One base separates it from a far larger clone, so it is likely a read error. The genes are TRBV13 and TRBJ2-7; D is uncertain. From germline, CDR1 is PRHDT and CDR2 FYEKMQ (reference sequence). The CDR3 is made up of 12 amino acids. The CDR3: CAGRSDEYEQYF. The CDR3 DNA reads TGTGCCGGCAGATCGGACGAATACGAGCAGTACTTC.

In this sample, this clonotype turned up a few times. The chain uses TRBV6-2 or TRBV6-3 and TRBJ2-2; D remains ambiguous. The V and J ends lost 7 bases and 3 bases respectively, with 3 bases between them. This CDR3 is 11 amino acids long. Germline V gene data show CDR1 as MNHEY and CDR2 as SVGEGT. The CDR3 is CASKDTGELFF. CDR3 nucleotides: TGTGCCAGCAAAGACACCGGGGAGCTGTTTTTT.

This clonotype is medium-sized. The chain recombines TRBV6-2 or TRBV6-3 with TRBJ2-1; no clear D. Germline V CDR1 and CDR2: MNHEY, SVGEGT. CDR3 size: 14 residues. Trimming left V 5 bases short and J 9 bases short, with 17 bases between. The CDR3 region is CASSELLKSSEQFF. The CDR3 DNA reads TGTGCCAGCAGTGAACTACTAAAAAGTAGTGAGCAGTTCTTC.

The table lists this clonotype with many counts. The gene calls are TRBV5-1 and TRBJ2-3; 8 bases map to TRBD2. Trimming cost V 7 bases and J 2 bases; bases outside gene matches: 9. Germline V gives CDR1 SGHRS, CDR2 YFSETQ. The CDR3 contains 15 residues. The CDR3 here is CASSPGSGTTDTQYF. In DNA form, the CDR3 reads TGCGCCAGCTCCCCCGGTAGCGGGACCACAGATACGCAGTATTTT.

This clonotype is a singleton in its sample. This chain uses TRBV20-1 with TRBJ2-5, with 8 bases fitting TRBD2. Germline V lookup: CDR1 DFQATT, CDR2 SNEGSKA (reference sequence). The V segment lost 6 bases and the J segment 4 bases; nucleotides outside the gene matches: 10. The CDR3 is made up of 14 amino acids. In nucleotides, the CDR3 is TGCAGTGCGGACTCCGGGGGGGCGGTAGAGACCCAGTACTTC. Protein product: CSADSGGAVETQYF.

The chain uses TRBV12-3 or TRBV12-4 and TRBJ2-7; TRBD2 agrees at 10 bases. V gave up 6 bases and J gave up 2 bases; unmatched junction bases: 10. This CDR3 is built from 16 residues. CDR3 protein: CASSSAPGLATYEQYF. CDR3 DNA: TGTGCCAGCAGCAGCGCCCCGGGACTAGCGACCTACGAGCAGTACTTC.